The following is a TCR beta chain sequence with its context. Its cognate antigen is unknown. The sample originates from a study of shared clonotypes between healthy human individuals. The study, taken as a whole, reports: Among the subsets, naive ones generally showed larger estimated richness than memory ones.

The CDR3 is 16 residues long. The germline CDR1 and CDR2 sequences are MGHRA and YSYEKL. V was clipped by 2 bases and J by 2 bases, with 16 bases between them. Samples underwent the assay at deep level. Each PCR replicate from the sorted subsets contained roughly 210 ng DNA, which is 25,000 to 30,000 T cell genomes. The repertoire was sequenced with immunoSEQ multiplex PCR; TCRdb's copy has only in-frame clones and lacks some. The repertoire holds a few million clones, with roughly 92% as singletons. Healthy HIV-negative adults without recent acute infections or vaccinations served as donors. V gene TRBV4-1 combines with J gene TRBJ2-7, with D maybe TRBD2 (6 bases). This TCR came from a young man in good health. Some clones in this sample may be carry-over from other donors' samples. The sequenced sample was naive CD4+ T cells from PBMCs. As for subset: CD45RA+ positively selected. This CDR3 is CASSQPTGLLPYEQYF. The DNA of the CDR3 is TGCGCCAGCAGCCAACCCACGGGACTGTTACCCTACGAGCAGTACTTC.